These 24 T cell receptor beta chains came from one sample sequenced in a study of cytomegalovirus exposure and HLA in healthy donors. Both 60 Vbeta primers and 13 Jbeta primers went into the PCR. The table came from immunoSEQ multiplex PCR; TCRdb's copy has only in-frame clones and leaves some out. The data show approximately 170,000 clones, with 80% seen just once and less than 2.5% held by the top ten. Sequencing used PBMCs. The receptors come from a male donor in good health and CMV-seronegative.

The V call is TRBV6-1, the J call TRBJ2-7, with a weak D call TRBD2 (5 bases). Germline lookup yields CDR1 MNHNS and CDR2 SASEGT. The length of the CDR3 is 14 residues. The V end lost 5 bases, the J end lost 5 bases, and 16 bases lay between the germline ends. The chain's CDR3 is CASSPIQRADEQYF. Written as DNA, the CDR3 is TGTGCCAGCAGTCCCATCCAGAGGGCCGACGAGCAGTACTTC.

CDR3 residues: CASSLAGETGGSPLHF. CDR3 nucleotides: TGCGCCAGCAGCTTGGCCGGCGAGACAGGGGGTTCACCCCTCCACTTT. This chain joins TRBV5-1 and TRBJ1-6; 9 bases are a match to TRBD1. V trimming: 0 bases; J trimming: 9 bases; junction bases outside the gene matches: 7. This CDR3 comprises 16 residues. Germline CDR1 and CDR2: SGHRS and YFSETQ.

This clone has a single count. This chain links TRBV6-6 with TRBJ2-2; D gene unclear. This CDR3 has 14 amino acids. The germline V gene has CDR1 MNHNY and CDR2 SVGAGI (reference sequence). Trimming removed 4 bases at V and 1 base at J, with 7 bases between. In nucleotides, the CDR3 is TGTGCCAGCAGTTCTCGCAGGAACACCGGGGAGCTGTTTTTT. Encoded protein: CASSSRRNTGELFF.

As for this clone: One end of the junction varies from germline; a read error may be responsible. The chain links TRBV5-4 to TRBJ2-1; 8 bases are a match to TRBD1. Germline values: CDR1 SGHNT, CDR2 YYREEE (reference sequence). The CDR3 is 17 residues long. CDR3 sequence (DNA): TGTACCAGCAGCCCCCATCGACAGGGGCGCTCCTACAATGAGCAGTTCTTC. Translated, it gives CTSSPHRQGRSYNEQFF. The entire variable domain, with the rest obtained from reference TRBV5-4 and TRBJ2-1, is as follows: ETGVTQSPTHLIKTRGQQVTLRCSSQSGHNTVSWYQQALGQGPQFIFQYYREEENGRGNFPPRFSGLQFPNYSSELNVNALELDDSALYLCTSSPHRQGRSYNEQFFGPGTRLTVL.

The chain employs TRBV9 and TRBJ2-2, with a tentative D call TRBD2 (6 bases). V shed 0 bases and J shed 3 bases, with 12 bases lying between them. Germline CDR1 reads SGDLS; CDR2 reads YYNGEE. There are 16 residues in the CDR3. CDR3 region: CASSVAGGAYTGELFF. CDR3 DNA: TGTGCCAGCAGCGTAGCAGGCGGGGCGTACACCGGGGAGCTGTTTTTT.

The chain links TRBV9 to TRBJ1-1; weak D call: TRBD1 (5 bases). From germline, CDR1 is SGDLS and CDR2 YYNGEE. Trimming pared 1 base from V and 7 bases from J, leaving 14 bases between. This CDR3 has 14 residues. The CDR3 DNA is TGTGCCAGCAGCGTACACTCAGGGAGGGATGAAGCTTTCTTT. Translated, it gives CASSVHSGRDEAFF. The entire variable domain, with the rest obtained from reference TRBV9 and TRBJ1-1, is as follows: DSGVTQTPKHLITATGQRVTLRCSPRSGDLSVYWYQQSLDQGLQFLIQYYNGEERAKGNILERFSAQQFPDLHSELNLSSLELGDSALYFCASSVHSGRDEAFFGQGTRLTVV.

In nucleotides, the CDR3 is TGTGCCAGCAGCTTACGACAGGGACAAGATACGCAGTATTTT. Its protein is CASSLRQGQDTQYF. The V gene is TRBV11-2, the J gene TRBJ2-3; 7 nucleotides line up with TRBD1. V shed 2 bases, J shed 5 bases, and the junction held 4 bases outside the gene matches. The CDR3 runs 14 residues. Per germline, CDR1 SGHAT and CDR2 FQNNGV.

The chain has TRBV15 and TRBJ1-1; D remains ambiguous. The V gene lost 0 bases and the J gene lost 1 base, with 6 bases spanning the gap. CDR3 length equals 14 residues. The V gene's germline CDR1 is LNHNV and CDR2 YYDKDF (reference sequence). The DNA for the CDR3 is TGTGCCACCAGCAGAGATATTTCGAACACTGAAGCTTTCTTT. Translated, it gives CATSRDISNTEAFF.

The V call is TRBV27, the J call TRBJ1-1; no definite D call. Germline loops: CDR1 MNHEY, CDR2 SMNVEV (reference sequence). With 5 bases removed from V and 0 bases from J, the gap between germline ends came to 13 bases. The CDR3 extends over 15 amino acids. CDR3 bases: TGTGCCAGCAGTGGGAGGAATTTCATGAACACTGAAGCTTTCTTT. Protein: CASSGRNFMNTEAFF.

The chain is built from TRBV5-1 and TRBJ2-1; 8 bases agree with TRBD1. The junction had 4 bases not matched to a gene; V was cut back by 6 bases and J by 5 bases. This CDR3 has 13 residues. Per germline, CDR1 SGHRS and CDR2 YFSETQ. CDR3 protein: CASTGTGNNEQFF. The CDR3 DNA sequence: TGCGCCAGCACGGGGACAGGCAACAATGAGCAGTTCTTC.

This chain uses TRBV7-6 with TRBJ2-3, with D unresolved. Germline loops: CDR1 SGHVS, CDR2 FNYEAQ. V lost 5 bases and J lost 0, with 15 bases in between. The CDR3 is 16 amino acids. Here the CDR3 reads CASSETTGYSTDTQYF. In nucleotides, the CDR3 is TGTGCCAGCAGCGAAACGACTGGATATAGCACAGATACGCAGTATTTT.

The chain couples TRBV7-2 to TRBJ2-1; possible D gene TRBD1, 5 bases. This CDR3 region has 12 residues. CDR1 SGHTA and CDR2 FQGNSA come from the germline V gene. Between the trimmed V and J ends, which lost 5 bases and 8 bases, there was a span of 10 bases. CDR3 bases: TGTGCCAGCAGCCCGACAGAATATGAGCAGTTCTTC. Protein product: CASSPTEYEQFF. Full variable domain (outside the CDR3, taken from reference TRBV7-2 and TRBJ2-1): GAGVSQSPSNKVTEKGKDVELRCDPISGHTALYWYRQSLGQGLEFLIYFQGNSAPDKSGLPSDRFSAERTGGSVSTLTIQRTQQEDSAVYLCASSPTEYEQFFGPGTRLTVL.

This chain joins TRBV5-1 and TRBJ2-1; no clear D. V was clipped by 0 bases and J by 2 bases, with 3 bases between them. Germline V gene lookup returns CDR1 SGHRS and CDR2 YFSETQ. CDR3 size: 13 residues. Written as DNA, the CDR3 is TGCGCCAGCAGCTTGGGTACCTACAATGAGCAGTTCTTC. Its protein product is CASSLGTYNEQFF.

About this clone itself: The CDR3 does not close with the conserved phenylalanine or tryptophan, likely indicating a read error. The limits of the CDR3 on the DNA are not certain, so only TCRdb's listed CDR3 is given. The chain combines TRBV6-1 with TRBJ2-7; TRBD1, the table's D call, was not compared with the DNA. The CDR3 extends over 12 residues, inclusive of both ends. Germline assignment: CDR1 MNHNS and CDR2 SASEGT. The CDR3 sequence: CASSDLHGQVLI.

The chain links TRBV30 to TRBJ2-1; D possibly corresponds to TRBD1 (6 bases). The CDR3 length is 11 residues. CDR1 GTSNPN and CDR2 SVGIG come from the germline V gene (reference sequence). V lost 5 bases and J 12 bases, leaving 14 bases between the germline ends. The CDR3 region is CAWGESGAQFF. The CDR3 bases are TGTGCCTGGGGAGAATCAGGGGCGCAGTTCTTC.

The chain couples TRBV7-9 to TRBJ1-2; D uncertain. The V gene lost 4 bases and the J gene lost 8 bases, with 11 bases spanning the gap. Germline V CDR1 and CDR2: SEHNR, FQNEAQ (reference sequence). This CDR3 is built from 12 residues. CDR3 sequence (DNA): TGTGCCAGCAGCTCCCAGACGGGGGGCTACACCTTC. Translated, it gives CASSSQTGGYTF.

V and J are TRBV11-2 and TRBJ2-7, with 10 bases that match TRBD2. CDR1 is SGHAT, CDR2 FQNNGV, per germline. The CDR3 covers 14 residues. V trimming: 4 bases; J trimming: 3 bases; junction bases outside the gene matches: 3. The chain's CDR3 is CASSSASGGYEQYF. The CDR3 DNA sequence: TGTGCCAGCAGCTCCGCTAGCGGGGGCTACGAGCAGTACTTC.

The count of this clone is one. This sequence joins TRBV11-2 and TRBJ2-1; D remains ambiguous. This CDR3 comprises 18 residues. Germline-derived CDR1 and CDR2 are SGHAT and FQNNGV. V was pared by 0 bases and J by 4 bases, with 19 bases between. CDR3 nucleotide sequence: TGTGCCAGCAGCTTAGACCTTTCTACAGTCGTTCCTTACAATGAGCAGTTCTTC. It encodes CASSLDLSTVVPYNEQFF. The complete variable domain, with remaining parts taken from reference TRBV11-2 and TRBJ2-1, reads EAGVAQSPRYKIIEKRQSVAFWCNPISGHATLYWYQQILGQGPKLLIQFQNNGVVDDSQLPKDRFSAERLKGVDSTLKIQPAKLEDSAVYLCASSLDLSTVVPYNEQFFGPGTRLTVL.

The chain links TRBV12-5 to TRBJ1-4, with D perhaps TRBD1 (6 bases). Trimming cost V 3 bases and J 7 bases, with 15 bases left between them. Germline lookup yields CDR1 LGHNT and CDR2 FRNRAP. The CDR3 sequence is 15 residues long. The CDR3 DNA reads as TGTGCTAGTGGTTTCACAGGGTCCCCCGGTGAAAAACTGTTTTTT. Amino acid sequence: CASGFTGSPGEKLFF.

V and J are TRBV18 and TRBJ2-5, with TRBD1 matching 10 bases. Per germline, CDR1 KGHSH and CDR2 LQKENI. V trimming: 3 bases; J trimming: 4 bases; junction bases outside the gene matches: 2. The CDR3 sequence is 14 residues long. The CDR3 DNA sequence: TGTGCCAGCTCACCCGGGACAGGGGTAGAGACCCAGTACTTC. This codes for CASSPGTGVETQYF. Variable domain in full (rest from reference TRBV18 and TRBJ2-5): NAGVMQNPRHLVRRRGQEARLRCSPMKGHSHVYWYRQLPEEGLKFMVYLQKENIIDESGMPKERFSAEFPKEGPSILRIQQVVRGDSAAYFCASSPGTGVETQYFGPGTRLLVL.

This clone was detected once. This sample includes further DNA sequences coding for the same CDR3. This chain links TRBV5-1 with TRBJ1-1; D unresolved. The CDR3 contains 14 residues. Between the trimmed V and J ends, which lost 0 bases and 1 base, there was a span of 7 bases. CDR1 is SGHRS and CDR2 is YFSETQ in the germline V gene. The CDR3, as DNA: TGCGCCAGCAGCTTGGGGGCAGCGAACACTGAAGCTTTCTTT. Its translation is CASSLGAANTEAFF.

The chain uses TRBV30 and TRBJ1-1; TRBD1 matches 7 bases. Germline trimming cut 5 bases from V and 7 bases from J; bases unmatched to any gene: 13. Germline V gene data show CDR1 as GTSNPN and CDR2 as SVGIG (reference sequence). The CDR3 covers 14 residues. CDR3 DNA: TGTGCCTGGGGTGGCAGGGGGTACTTTGGTGAAGCTTTCTTT. Translation gives CAWGGRGYFGEAFF.

The rearrangement links TRBV2 to TRBJ2-2; 10 nucleotides line up with TRBD2. The CDR3 length is 15 residues. Per the germline V gene, CDR1 is SNHLY and CDR2 is FYNNEI. J gave up 8 bases and V 2 bases, and 5 bases lay outside the gene matches. CDR3 nucleotides: TGTGCCAGCAGTGAACTAGCGGGGGAAGTGGGGGAGCTGTTTTTT. It translates to CASSELAGEVGELFF.

The CDR3 spells CASSLSRITDTQYF. CDR3 nucleotide sequence: TGTGCCAGCAGCTTATCGAGGATCACAGATACGCAGTATTTT. This sequence joins TRBV7-9 and TRBJ2-3; D ambiguous. This CDR3 has 14 residues. Germline CDR1 is SEHNR and CDR2 is FQNEAQ (reference sequence). Deletions cut 2 bases from V and 2 bases from J, with 8 bases between.